This is a list of T cell receptor beta chains from one sample in a study of T cell changes during pregnancy in multiple sclerosis. The protocol was immunoSEQ multiplex PCR, while the TCRdb copy is restricted to in-frame clones and leaves out a portion. This table holds roughly 43,000 clones, approximately 90% found once. The sample was CD4+ T cells from peripheral blood mononuclear cells, taken after pregnancy. The receptors stem from a female donor with multiple sclerosis, enrolled in a pregnancy study. CDR3s include the opening cysteine and the closing phenylalanine or tryptophan. Fields, in order: J gene, clone size, D gene, V gene, CDR3 protein, CDR3 DNA. D genes are given only for firm matches. A row's size may be missing; if present it is once, few, many or a size class.

J: TRBJ2-5; size: NA; D: TRBD1; V: TRBV6-4; CDR3: CASSNRDRGPLLETQYF; DNA: TGTGCCAGCAGTAACCGGGACAGGGGACCCCTTTTAGAGACCCAGTACTTC
J: TRBJ1-2; size: NA; D: TRBD1; V: TRBV18; CDR3: CASSAGTGSDYTF; DNA: TGTGCCAGCTCTGCCGGGACAGGTTCAGACTACACCTTC
J: TRBJ2-6; size: NA; D: NA; V: TRBV28; CDR3: CASSLGTGRLGGANVLTF; DNA: TGTGCCAGCAGCCTCGGGACCGGGAGATTAGGTGGGGCCAACGTCCTGACTTTC
J: TRBJ1-1; size: NA; D: TRBD1; V: TRBV30; CDR3: CAWTYRGNTEAFF; DNA: TGTGCCTGGACGTACAGGGGGAACACTGAAGCTTTCTTT
J: TRBJ1-2; size: NA; D: NA; V: TRBV9; CDR3: CASSETVRQDIGYTF; DNA: TGTGCCAGCAGCGAGACCGTACGACAGGATATCGGCTACACCTTC
J: TRBJ1-2; size: NA; D: TRBD1; V: TRBV28; CDR3: CASSSHRDRGDGYTF; DNA: TGTGCCAGCAGTTCCCACCGGGACAGGGGGGATGGCTACACCTTC
J: TRBJ1-1; size: NA; D: NA; V: TRBV28; CDR3: CASSLLIRWGGAGDMNTEAFF; DNA: TGTGCCAGCAGTTTATTGATTCGGTGGGGGGGGGCAGGGGACATGAACACTGAAGCTTTCTTT
J: TRBJ2-1; size: NA; D: TRBD1; V: TRBV19; CDR3: CASSIPPRWRDRVPNEQFF; DNA: TGTGCCAGTAGTATACCCCCCCGGTGGCGGGACAGGGTCCCCAATGAGCAGTTCTTC
J: TRBJ1-5; size: NA; D: NA; V: TRBV11-1; CDR3: CASSLGEDQPQHF; DNA: TGTGCCAGCAGCTTAGGGGAGGATCAGCCCCAGCATTTT
J: TRBJ2-2; size: NA; D: NA; V: TRBV5-1; CDR3: CASSTGTPNTGELFF; DNA: TGCGCCAGCAGCACCGGGACACCGAACACCGGGGAGCTGTTTTTT
J: TRBJ2-5; size: NA; D: NA; V: TRBV7-3; CDR3: CASSLSRDQETQYF; DNA: TGTGCCAGCAGCTTAAGCCGGGACCAAGAGACCCAGTACTTC
J: TRBJ2-6; size: once; D: NA; V: TRBV5-4; CDR3: CASSIALSSGANVLTF; DNA: TGTGCCAGCAGCATTGCCCTCAGCTCTGGGGCCAACGTCCTGACTTTC
J: TRBJ1-5; size: NA; D: NA; V: TRBV9; CDR3: CASSVESGNNQPQHF; DNA: TGTGCCAGCAGCGTAGAATCAGGTAACAATCAGCCCCAGCATTTT
J: TRBJ2-3; size: NA; D: NA; V: TRBV19; CDR3: CASSMGRPDTQYF; DNA: TGTGCCAGTAGCATGGGGAGGCCAGATACGCAGTATTTT
J: TRBJ2-5; size: NA; D: TRBD1; V: TRBV5-1; CDR3: CASSSGQVGTQYF; DNA: TGCGCCAGCAGCTCTGGACAGGTGGGGACCCAGTACTTC
J: TRBJ2-1; size: NA; D: NA; V: TRBV5-1; CDR3: CASSLAAGGNEQFF; DNA: TGCGCCAGCAGCTTGGCCGCAGGGGGGAATGAGCAGTTCTTC
J: TRBJ2-7; size: NA; D: NA; V: TRBV5-4; CDR3: CASSLRAGTPYEQYF; DNA: TGTGCCAGCAGCTTGAGGGCGGGGACCCCCTACGAGCAGTACTTC
J: TRBJ1-1; size: once; D: NA; V: TRBV5-5; CDR3: CASSTLDGGTEAFF; DNA: TGTGCCAGCAGCACTCTGGACGGGGGCACTGAAGCTTTCTTT
J: TRBJ2-7; size: NA; D: TRBD1; V: TRBV27; CDR3: CASSLWGTGLYEQYF; DNA: TGTGCCAGCAGTTTATGGGGGACAGGCCTTTACGAGCAGTACTTC
J: TRBJ2-2; size: NA; D: TRBD2; V: TRBV7-2; CDR3: CASSPRSLAGGPDGELFF; DNA: TGTGCCAGCAGCCCTCGTTCACTAGCGGGAGGGCCGGACGGGGAGCTGTTTTTT